The clone carrying this T cell receptor beta chain was recorded once. This entry comes from a study of blood T cell repertoires in COVID-19. Across the whole study: Samples taken during acute and convalescent COVID-19 were collected in the United States, Italy and Spain. T cells, B-cell-depleted T cells, or PBMCs supplied cDNA or gDNA.

The CDR3 contains 16 residues. V gave up 0 bases and J gave up 2 bases, with 14 bases separating them. Germline loops: CDR1 MGHRA, CDR2 YSYEKL. Original data processing: It was from reference gene primer amplification that nucleated cell counts were estimated. The repertoire was sequenced with immunoSEQ multiplex PCR; TCRdb's copy has only in-frame clones and lacks some. V, J and clone size were drawn from that table, and D and trimming were deduced from the DNA. Here the sample spans 55,000 to 70,000 clones, about nine tenths being singletons. The source of this sequence is a man in his 60s with acute or convalescent COVID-19. The genes are TRBV4-1 and TRBJ2-7; no firm D call. The sample taken for sequencing was peripheral blood. CDR3 loop: CASSQDKLRSPYEQYF. CDR3 coding DNA: TGCGCCAGCAGCCAAGATAAGTTGCGGAGTCCCTACGAGCAGTACTTC.